Below are 5 T cell receptor beta chains sequenced from a single sample in a study of T cells in women clearing cervical HPV infection. Repertoires were generated with immunoSEQ multiplex PCR, while TCRdb's copy carries only in-frame clones and drops some. Its listing shows some 19,000 clones. Sequencing was carried out using blood buffy coat. The source is a woman between 18 and 70 years old with a cervical HPV16 infection that either progressed to CIN3+ or cleared (not recorded which).

As concerns this clone: The CDR3 extends 3 residues past the end of the read, so its final part is completed from the germline J gene. V usage is TRBV19 and J usage is TRBJ1-2, with 7 bases fitting TRBD1. V lost 3 bases, J lost 3 bases, and 4 bases stayed unmatched. CDR3 length: 14 residues. Per germline, CDR1 LNHDA and CDR2 SQIVND (reference sequence). This CDR3 reads CASSIGTADYGYTF. Incomplete CDR3 DNA: TGTGCCAGTAGTATCGGGACAGCCGACTATGGC.

A note on this clone: From the germline J gene comes the end of the CDR3, since the read stops 3 residues before it. This chain links TRBV7-9 with TRBJ2-3, with a weak D call TRBD1 (6 bases). The germline V and J ends were trimmed by 1 base and 8 bases, with 13 bases remaining between them. Per the germline V gene, CDR1 is SEHNR and CDR2 is FQNEAQ (reference sequence). The CDR3 has 14 amino acids. Here the CDR3 reads CASSLVGEGGTQYF. CDR3 DNA, as far as it was read: TGTGCCAGCAGCTTAGTAGGGGAAGGGGGTACG.

Regarding this clone: Read coverage stops 3 residues before the CDR3 terminus; the germline J gene supplies the remainder. The genes are TRBV27 and TRBJ2-2, with TRBD2 identical over 8 bases. Germline assignment: CDR1 MNHEY and CDR2 SMNVEV (reference sequence). V dropped 8 bases and J dropped 7; count of bases not matched to a gene: 15. CDR3 length: 16 residues. Here the CDR3 reads CASRFLSGKKDGELFF. The CDR3 DNA, read in part, is TGTGCCAGCCGATTCCTTAGCGGGAAAAAAGACGGGGAG.

With regard to this clone: The observed sequence ends 3 residues before the CDR3 terminus, with the missing tail filled in from the germline J gene. The chain is built from TRBV18 and TRBJ2-3; TRBD1 might be the D (6 bases). The germline CDR1 and CDR2 sequences are KGHSH and LQKENI. The CDR3 sequence is 15 residues long. This CDR3 reads CASSPGTGFNQPQYF. Incomplete CDR3 DNA: TGTGCCAGCTCACCAGGAACAGGGTTCAATCAGCCG.

Notes on this clone: Sequencing ends 3 residues short of the CDR3 end; the germline J gene provides the rest. V gene TRBV2 combines with J gene TRBJ1-4, with 8 bases fitting TRBD1. The CDR3 covers 16 residues. Germline assignment: CDR1 SNHLY and CDR2 FYNNEI. CDR3 DNA (partial): TGTGCCAGCAGTCCTCCGGGACAGGCTTCCAATTCACCA. Translated, it gives CASSPPGQASNSP. The entire CDR3 protein reads CASSPPGQASNSPLFF.